This T cell receptor (beta chain) was captured by sequencing in a study of response to subunit inactivated influenza vaccine. The study, taken as a whole, reports: Seasonal influenza vaccination, on each occasion, was suggested by the authors to recruit few new T cells.

This clonotype was recorded at least ten times. Its antigen is unknown. TCRdb reprocessed the RT-PCR reads via MiXCR and lists one record per CDR3 protein. The sample includes about 530,000 distinct CDR3 sequences, 10% to 15% seen only once; the top ten take 10%. The starting material was PBMCs from blood, obtained on the day of vaccination. The sequence was obtained from a man aged 50 to 60 who received an inactivated influenza vaccine.

As DNA, the CDR3 is TGTGCCAGCAGCTTAACGGGAAATTCACCCCTCCACTTT. Translation: CASSLTGNSPLHF. The V call is TRBV7-2, the J call TRBJ1-6, with no clear D. V lost 2 bases and J 7 bases, leaving 6 bases between the germline ends. Germline lookup yields CDR1 SGHTA and CDR2 FQGNSA. The CDR3 is made up of 13 amino acids.